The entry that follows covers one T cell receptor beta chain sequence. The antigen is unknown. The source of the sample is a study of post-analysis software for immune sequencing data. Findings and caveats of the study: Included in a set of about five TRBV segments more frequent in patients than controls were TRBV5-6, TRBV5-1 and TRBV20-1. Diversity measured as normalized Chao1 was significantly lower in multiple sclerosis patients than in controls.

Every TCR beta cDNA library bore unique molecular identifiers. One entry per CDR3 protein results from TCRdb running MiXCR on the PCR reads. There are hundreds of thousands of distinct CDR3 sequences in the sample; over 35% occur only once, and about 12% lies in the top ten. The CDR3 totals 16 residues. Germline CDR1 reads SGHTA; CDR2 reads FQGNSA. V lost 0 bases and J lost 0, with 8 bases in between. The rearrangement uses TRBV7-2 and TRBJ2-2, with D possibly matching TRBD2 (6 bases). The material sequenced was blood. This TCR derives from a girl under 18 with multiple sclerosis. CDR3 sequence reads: CASSLAASANTGELFF. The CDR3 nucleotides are TGTGCCAGCAGCTTAGCGGCTAGCGCGAACACCGGGGAGCTGTTTTTT.